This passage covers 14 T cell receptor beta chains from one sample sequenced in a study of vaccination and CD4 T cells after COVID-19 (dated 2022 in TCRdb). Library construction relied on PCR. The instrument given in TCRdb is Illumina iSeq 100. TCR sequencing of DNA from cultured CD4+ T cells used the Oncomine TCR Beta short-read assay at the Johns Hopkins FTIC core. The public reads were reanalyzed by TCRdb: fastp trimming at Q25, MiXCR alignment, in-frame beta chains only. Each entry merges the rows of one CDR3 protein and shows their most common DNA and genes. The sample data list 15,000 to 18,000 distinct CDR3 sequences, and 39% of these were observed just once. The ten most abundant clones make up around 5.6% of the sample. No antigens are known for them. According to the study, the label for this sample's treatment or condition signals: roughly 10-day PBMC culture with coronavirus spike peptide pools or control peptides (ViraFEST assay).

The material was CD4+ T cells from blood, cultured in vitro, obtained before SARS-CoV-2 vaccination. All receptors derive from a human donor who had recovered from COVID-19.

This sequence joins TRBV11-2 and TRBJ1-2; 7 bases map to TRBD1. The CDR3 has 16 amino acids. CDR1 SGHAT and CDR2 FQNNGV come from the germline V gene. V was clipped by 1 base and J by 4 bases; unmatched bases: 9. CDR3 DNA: TGTGCCAGCAGCTTAGGGCGACAGGGAATACTCTATGGCTACACCTTC. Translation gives CASSLGRQGILYGYTF.

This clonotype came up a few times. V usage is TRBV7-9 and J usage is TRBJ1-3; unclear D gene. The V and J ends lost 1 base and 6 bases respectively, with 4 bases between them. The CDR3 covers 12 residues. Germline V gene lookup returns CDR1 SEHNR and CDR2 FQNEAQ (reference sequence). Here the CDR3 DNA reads TGTGCCAGCAGCTTAGTTTTAAACACCATATATTTT. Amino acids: CASSLVLNTIYF. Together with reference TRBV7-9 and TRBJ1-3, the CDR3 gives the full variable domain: DTGVSQNPRHKITKRGQNVTFRCDPISEHNRLYWYRQTLGQGPEFLTYFQNEAQLEKSRLLSDRFSAERPKGSFSTLEIQRTEQGDSAMYLCASSLVLNTIYFGEGSWLTVV.

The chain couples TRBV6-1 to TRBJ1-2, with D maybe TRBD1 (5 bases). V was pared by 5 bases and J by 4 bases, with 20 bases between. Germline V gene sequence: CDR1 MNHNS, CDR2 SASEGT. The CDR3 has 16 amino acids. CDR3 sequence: CASSPPGTADSYGYTF. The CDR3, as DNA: TGTGCCAGCAGTCCACCCGGGACGGCAGATTCCTATGGCTACACCTTC.

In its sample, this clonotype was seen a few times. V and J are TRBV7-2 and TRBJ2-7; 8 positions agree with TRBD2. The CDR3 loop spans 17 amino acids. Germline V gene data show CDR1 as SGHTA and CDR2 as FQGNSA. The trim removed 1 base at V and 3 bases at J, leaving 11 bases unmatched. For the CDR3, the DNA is TGTGCCAGCAGCTTAGGAATAGCGGGAACTCTTCACTACGAGCAGTACTTC. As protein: CASSLGIAGTLHYEQYF.

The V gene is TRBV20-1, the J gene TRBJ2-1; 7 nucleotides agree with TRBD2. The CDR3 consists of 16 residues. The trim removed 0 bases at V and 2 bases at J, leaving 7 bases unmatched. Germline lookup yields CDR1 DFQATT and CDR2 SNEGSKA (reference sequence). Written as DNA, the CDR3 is TGCAGTGCTAGAGATCTCAGCGGGGTGACCTACAATGAGCAGTTCTTC. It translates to CSARDLSGVTYNEQFF.

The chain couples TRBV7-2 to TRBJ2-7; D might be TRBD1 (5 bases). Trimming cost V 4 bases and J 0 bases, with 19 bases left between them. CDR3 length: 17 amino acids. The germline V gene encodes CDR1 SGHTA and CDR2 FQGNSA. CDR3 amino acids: CASSYGSPRTSSYEQYF. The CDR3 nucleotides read TGTGCCAGCAGCTACGGGTCCCCGAGGACAAGCTCCTACGAGCAGTACTTC.

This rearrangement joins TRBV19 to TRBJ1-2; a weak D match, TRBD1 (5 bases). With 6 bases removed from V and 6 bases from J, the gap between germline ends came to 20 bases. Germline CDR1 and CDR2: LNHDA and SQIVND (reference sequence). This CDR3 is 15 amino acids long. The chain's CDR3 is CASSSSFGGRNGYTF. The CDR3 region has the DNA TGTGCCAGTAGCTCTTCCTTTGGGGGTAGGAATGGCTACACCTTC. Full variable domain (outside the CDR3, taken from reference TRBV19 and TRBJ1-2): DGGITQSPKYLFRKEGQNVTLSCEQNLNHDAMYWYRQDPGQGLRLIYYSQIVNDFQKGDIAEGYSVSREKKESFPLTVTSAQKNPTAFYLCASSSSFGGRNGYTFGSGTRLTVV.

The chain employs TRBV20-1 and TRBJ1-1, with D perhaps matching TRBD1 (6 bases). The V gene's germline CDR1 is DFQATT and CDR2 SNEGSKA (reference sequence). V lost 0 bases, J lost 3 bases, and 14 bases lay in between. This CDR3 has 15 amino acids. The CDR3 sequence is CSARDTGAWDTEAFF. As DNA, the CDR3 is TGCAGTGCTAGAGATACGGGGGCGTGGGACACTGAAGCTTTCTTT.

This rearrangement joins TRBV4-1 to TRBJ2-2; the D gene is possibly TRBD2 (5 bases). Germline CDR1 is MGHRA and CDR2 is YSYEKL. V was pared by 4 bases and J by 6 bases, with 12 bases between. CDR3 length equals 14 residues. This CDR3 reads CASSRAAGAGELFF. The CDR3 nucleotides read TGCGCCAGCAGCCGCGCAGCCGGGGCCGGGGAGCTGTTTTTT.

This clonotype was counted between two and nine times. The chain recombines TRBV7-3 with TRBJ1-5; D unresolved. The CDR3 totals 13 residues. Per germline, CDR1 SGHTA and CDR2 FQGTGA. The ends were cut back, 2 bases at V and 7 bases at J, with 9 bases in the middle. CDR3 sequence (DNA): TGTGCCAGCAGCTTATATACGTCGCAGCCCCAGCATTTT. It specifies CASSLYTSQPQHF. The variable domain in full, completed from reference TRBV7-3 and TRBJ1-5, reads GAGVSQTPSNKVTEKGKYVELRCDPISGHTALYWYRQSLGQGPEFLIYFQGTGAADDSGLPNDRFFAVRPEGSVSTLKIQRTERGDSAVYLCASSLYTSQPQHFGDGTRLSIL.

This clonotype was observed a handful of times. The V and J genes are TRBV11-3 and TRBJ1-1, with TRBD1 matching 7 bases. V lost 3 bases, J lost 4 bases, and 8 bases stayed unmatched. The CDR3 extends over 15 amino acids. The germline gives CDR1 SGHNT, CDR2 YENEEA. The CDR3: CASSLGQSRGTEAFF. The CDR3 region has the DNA TGTGCCAGCAGCTTGGGACAGTCAAGAGGCACTGAAGCTTTCTTT.

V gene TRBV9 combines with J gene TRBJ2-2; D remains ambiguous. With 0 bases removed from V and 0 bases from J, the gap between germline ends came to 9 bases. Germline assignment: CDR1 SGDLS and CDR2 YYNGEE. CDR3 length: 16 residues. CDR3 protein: CASSVEVGTNTGELFF. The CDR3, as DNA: TGTGCCAGCAGCGTAGAAGTTGGGACGAACACCGGGGAGCTGTTTTTT.

The CDR3 spells CAWSPGQMNTEAFF. The CDR3 DNA is TGTGCCTGGAGCCCGGGACAGATGAACACTGAAGCTTTCTTT. The V call is TRBV30, the J call TRBJ1-1, with 7 bases lining up with TRBD1. The germline gives CDR1 GTSNPN, CDR2 SVGIG (reference sequence). Germline trimming cut 3 bases from V and 0 bases from J; bases unmatched to any gene: 4. The CDR3 is made up of 14 amino acids.

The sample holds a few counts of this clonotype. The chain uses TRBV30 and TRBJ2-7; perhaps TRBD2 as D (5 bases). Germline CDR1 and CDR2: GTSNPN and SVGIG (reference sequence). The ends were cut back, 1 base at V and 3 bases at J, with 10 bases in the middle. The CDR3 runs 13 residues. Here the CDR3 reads CAWSEPGIYEQYF. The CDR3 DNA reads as TGTGCCTGGAGTGAGCCGGGGATCTACGAGCAGTACTTC.